A selection of T cell receptor beta chains follows, all from one sample in a study of blood T cell repertoires in COVID-19. The method was immunoSEQ multiplex PCR; TCRdb's version includes in-frame clones alone and lacks a portion of them. The table lists 400,000 to 450,000 clones, approximately 89% of them singletons. Sequencing was performed on peripheral blood. The receptors derive from a woman aged 40 to 49 with COVID-19, enrolled during active disease. Both conserved end residues are part of each CDR3. Fields, in order: V gene, clone size, J gene, D gene, CDR3 DNA, CDR3 protein. The D gene is left open where the match is weak. Only some rows state a clone size, as once, few, many or a class for expanded clones.

v_call: TRBV6-1
clone_size: few
j_call: TRBJ2-3
d_call: TRBD1
cdr3_nt: TGTGCCAGCAGTGAAATCGTGGGACAGGGGAGAGATACGCAGTATTTT
cdr3_aa: CASSEIVGQGRDTQYF

v_call: TRBV2
clone_size: once
j_call: TRBJ2-7
d_call: TRBD2
cdr3_nt: TGTGCCAGCAGTGGGCCCGGGACTAGCGGGGGGATCTACGAGCAGTACTTC
cdr3_aa: CASSGPGTSGGIYEQYF

v_call: TRBV19
clone_size: NA
j_call: TRBJ1-5
d_call: NA
cdr3_nt: TGTGCCAGTAGTATAGACTTGGGCAGACCCAATCAGCCCCAGCATTTT
cdr3_aa: CASSIDLGRPNQPQHF

v_call: TRBV18
clone_size: NA
j_call: TRBJ2-5
d_call: TRBD1
cdr3_nt: TGTGCCAGCTCACAGGGACAGCAAGAGACCCAGTACTTC
cdr3_aa: CASSQGQQETQYF

v_call: TRBV19
clone_size: NA
j_call: TRBJ1-3
d_call: NA
cdr3_nt: TGTGCCAGTAGTATTTCGGCAGGGTCGAGCTCTGGAAACACCATATATTTT
cdr3_aa: CASSISAGSSSGNTIYF

v_call: TRBV7-8
clone_size: NA
j_call: TRBJ1-2
d_call: NA
cdr3_nt: TGTGCCAGCAGCTTAAGACGGGAAGACTATGGCTACACCTTC
cdr3_aa: CASSLRREDYGYTF

v_call: TRBV5-5
clone_size: NA
j_call: TRBJ2-7
d_call: TRBD1
cdr3_nt: TGTGCCAGCAGTCGGGGACAGTTCTACGAGCAGTACTTC
cdr3_aa: CASSRGQFYEQYF

v_call: TRBV14
clone_size: NA
j_call: TRBJ1-6
d_call: NA
cdr3_nt: TGTGCCAGCAGCCAAACAACAGGGTCCTATAATTCACCCCTCCACTTT
cdr3_aa: CASSQTTGSYNSPLHF

v_call: TRBV27
clone_size: NA
j_call: TRBJ2-2
d_call: TRBD1
cdr3_nt: TGTGCCAGCAGTTTAAAGGGGGCGAATGCCGGGGAGCTGTTTTTT
cdr3_aa: CASSLKGANAGELFF

v_call: TRBV4-3
clone_size: few
j_call: TRBJ1-6
d_call: NA
cdr3_nt: TGCGCCAGCAGCGCAGGCTATAATTCACCCCTCCACTTT
cdr3_aa: CASSAGYNSPLHF

v_call: TRBV7-3
clone_size: NA
j_call: TRBJ2-3
d_call: TRBD2
cdr3_nt: TGTGCCAGCAGCTTAAGACTAGCGGGAGATATTGATACGCAGTATTTT
cdr3_aa: CASSLRLAGDIDTQYF

v_call: TRBV7-9
clone_size: NA
j_call: TRBJ1-2
d_call: TRBD1
cdr3_nt: TGTGCCAGCAGAGGACAGGGGCCATATGGCTACACCTTC
cdr3_aa: CASRGQGPYGYTF

v_call: TRBV28
clone_size: NA
j_call: TRBJ1-4
d_call: NA
cdr3_nt: TGTGCCAGCAGTTTATCCCAGGGAAAACTGTTTTTT
cdr3_aa: CASSLSQGKLFF

v_call: TRBV5-4
clone_size: NA
j_call: TRBJ2-7
d_call: NA
cdr3_nt: TGTGCCAGCAGCCATAGTTCGAAAGACGAGCAGTACTTC
cdr3_aa: CASSHSSKDEQYF

v_call: TRBV4-1
clone_size: NA
j_call: TRBJ1-1
d_call: NA
cdr3_nt: TGCGCCAGCAGCCAAAATCGTCCAATGGGGGGCACTGAAGCTTTCTTT
cdr3_aa: CASSQNRPMGGTEAFF

v_call: TRBV6-1
clone_size: NA
j_call: TRBJ1-1
d_call: NA
cdr3_nt: TGTGCCAGCAGTGATAGGCAGGGGCAGACTGAAGCTTTCTTT
cdr3_aa: CASSDRQGQTEAFF

v_call: TRBV11-2
clone_size: NA
j_call: TRBJ1-3
d_call: NA
cdr3_nt: TGTGCCAGCAGCTCCCCCGGGAGGGCAAACACCATATATTTT
cdr3_aa: CASSSPGRANTIYF

v_call: TRBV3-1/TRBV3-2
clone_size: NA
j_call: TRBJ2-3
d_call: NA
cdr3_nt: TGTGCCAGCAGCCAAGAGGCTACGCAGTATTTT
cdr3_aa: CASSQEATQYF

v_call: TRBV7-9
clone_size: NA
j_call: TRBJ2-7
d_call: NA
cdr3_nt: TGTGCCAGCAGCTTTAAGGACAGCCAGGAGCAGTACTTC
cdr3_aa: CASSFKDSQEQYF

v_call: TRBV14
clone_size: NA
j_call: TRBJ1-2
d_call: NA
cdr3_nt: TGTGCCAGCAGCCAAGATCGCCAGGGGTGGAACTATGGCTACACCTTC
cdr3_aa: CASSQDRQGWNYGYTF

v_call: TRBV18
clone_size: NA
j_call: TRBJ2-7
d_call: TRBD2
cdr3_nt: TGTGCCAGCTCACCACGGCGGGAGTCTTCCGAGCAGTACTTC
cdr3_aa: CASSPRRESSEQYF

v_call: TRBV5-1
clone_size: NA
j_call: TRBJ1-2
d_call: TRBD1
cdr3_nt: TGCGCCAGCAGCTTCGCCGACAGGGACTATGGCTACACCTTC
cdr3_aa: CASSFADRDYGYTF

v_call: TRBV10-3
clone_size: NA
j_call: TRBJ1-2
d_call: TRBD1
cdr3_nt: TGTGCCAACGCGGGACAGGTTAACTATGGCTACACCTTC
cdr3_aa: CANAGQVNYGYTF

v_call: TRBV28
clone_size: NA
j_call: TRBJ1-2
d_call: NA
cdr3_nt: TGTGCCAGCAGTTTATCCGAGGGAAGGGTATATGGCTACACCTTC
cdr3_aa: CASSLSEGRVYGYTF

v_call: TRBV28
clone_size: NA
j_call: TRBJ1-1
d_call: TRBD1
cdr3_nt: TGTGCCAGCAAATATATGGGACAGGGACCTTTCTTT
cdr3_aa: CASKYMGQGPFF

v_call: TRBV10-3
clone_size: NA
j_call: TRBJ1-5
d_call: TRBD1
cdr3_nt: TGTGCCATCAGCGACCCGGGACAGGGAGGGGATCAGCCCCAGCATTTT
cdr3_aa: CAISDPGQGGDQPQHF

v_call: TRBV4-3
clone_size: NA
j_call: TRBJ1-1
d_call: NA
cdr3_nt: TGCGCCAGCAGCCAAACACTGAACACTGAAGCTTTCTTT
cdr3_aa: CASSQTLNTEAFF

v_call: TRBV5-6
clone_size: NA
j_call: TRBJ2-1
d_call: TRBD2
cdr3_nt: TGTGCCAGCAGCAAAGGGACTAGCGGGAGTTTTTCCTACAATGAGCAGTTCTTC
cdr3_aa: CASSKGTSGSFSYNEQFF

v_call: TRBV3-1/TRBV3-2
clone_size: NA
j_call: TRBJ1-5
d_call: NA
cdr3_nt: TGTGCCAGCAGCCAAGACTATCCGACACCTCTGAGACACCAGCCCCAGCATTTT
cdr3_aa: CASSQDYPTPLRHQPQHF

v_call: TRBV7-8
clone_size: NA
j_call: TRBJ1-5
d_call: TRBD1
cdr3_nt: TGTGCCAGCAGCTTAGTCCTGGGACAGGGGGCAGATCAGCCCCAGCATTTT
cdr3_aa: CASSLVLGQGADQPQHF

v_call: TRBV28
clone_size: NA
j_call: TRBJ1-1
d_call: NA
cdr3_nt: TGTGCCAGCACCGTCCCCGGCGTCGGTAGCGCTGAAGCTTTCTTT
cdr3_aa: CASTVPGVGSAEAFF

v_call: TRBV30
clone_size: NA
j_call: TRBJ2-3
d_call: NA
cdr3_nt: TGTGCCTGGAGCGCATCCTATCGACAGACAGATACGCAGTATTTT
cdr3_aa: CAWSASYRQTDTQYF

v_call: TRBV6-2/TRBV6-3
clone_size: NA
j_call: TRBJ2-1
d_call: TRBD2
cdr3_nt: TGTGCCAGCAGTCTGCTTTCGGGACTAGCGGGATACAATGAGCAGTTCTTC
cdr3_aa: CASSLLSGLAGYNEQFF

v_call: TRBV7-6
clone_size: NA
j_call: TRBJ1-2
d_call: NA
cdr3_nt: TGTGCCAGCAGCCCCCGGACTACCTCCAACGACTATGGCTACACCTTC
cdr3_aa: CASSPRTTSNDYGYTF

v_call: TRBV5-1
clone_size: NA
j_call: TRBJ1-4
d_call: NA
cdr3_nt: TGCGCCAGCAGCTTGAACAGGAGAGTAAATGAAAAACTGTTTTTT
cdr3_aa: CASSLNRRVNEKLFF

v_call: TRBV7-9
clone_size: few
j_call: TRBJ1-4
d_call: TRBD1
cdr3_nt: TGTGCCAGCAGCCGTGGGACAGAAAATGAAAAACTGTTTTTT
cdr3_aa: CASSRGTENEKLFF

v_call: TRBV27
clone_size: NA
j_call: TRBJ1-5
d_call: NA
cdr3_nt: TGTGCCAGCAGTTTTTCCAGGGGCAATCAGCCCCAGCATTTT
cdr3_aa: CASSFSRGNQPQHF

v_call: TRBV28
clone_size: NA
j_call: TRBJ1-6
d_call: NA
cdr3_nt: TGTGCCAGCATGGCAGGTTTTTTTAGCTCCTATAATTCACCCCTCCACTTT
cdr3_aa: CASMAGFFSSYNSPLHF

v_call: TRBV9
clone_size: NA
j_call: TRBJ2-3
d_call: TRBD2
cdr3_nt: TGTGCCAGCAGCCCGGGGAGGGGCACAGATACGCAGTATTTT
cdr3_aa: CASSPGRGTDTQYF

v_call: TRBV28
clone_size: NA
j_call: TRBJ1-5
d_call: NA
cdr3_nt: TGTGCCAGCGGAGTTGGCAATCAGCCCCAGCATTTT
cdr3_aa: CASGVGNQPQHF

v_call: TRBV5-1
clone_size: NA
j_call: TRBJ1-4
d_call: TRBD1
cdr3_nt: TGCGCCAGCAGCTCGTTACAGGGGGCAGGTGAAAAACTGTTTTTT
cdr3_aa: CASSSLQGAGEKLFF

v_call: TRBV7-3
clone_size: few
j_call: TRBJ2-3
d_call: TRBD2
cdr3_nt: TGTGCCAGCAGCCCCCAAGCGGGACTCACAGATACGCAGTATTTT
cdr3_aa: CASSPQAGLTDTQYF

v_call: TRBV9
clone_size: once
j_call: TRBJ1-2
d_call: NA
cdr3_nt: TGTGCCAGCGTACGATCTCAGGGAGGTAACTATGGCTACACCTTC
cdr3_aa: CASVRSQGGNYGYTF

v_call: TRBV15
clone_size: NA
j_call: TRBJ1-2
d_call: NA
cdr3_nt: TGTGCCACCAGCAGAGATCCCCCAGGATCTGCAGGGGGCTACACCTTC
cdr3_aa: CATSRDPPGSAGGYTF

v_call: TRBV29-1
clone_size: NA
j_call: TRBJ1-2
d_call: NA
cdr3_nt: TGCAGCGTTCTGGGGGCAGAGGGCTACACCTTC
cdr3_aa: CSVLGAEGYTF

v_call: TRBV27
clone_size: few
j_call: TRBJ1-1
d_call: TRBD1
cdr3_nt: TGTGCCAGCAGTTCGAAGGGCGGAACCGGGACAGTCATGAACACTGAAGCTTTCTTT
cdr3_aa: CASSSKGGTGTVMNTEAFF

v_call: TRBV10-1
clone_size: NA
j_call: TRBJ1-5
d_call: TRBD1
cdr3_nt: TGCGCCACCATTGTACTGTACAACGGGACAGGGGGACGACAGCCCCAGCATTTT
cdr3_aa: CATIVLYNGTGGRQPQHF

v_call: TRBV19
clone_size: NA
j_call: TRBJ1-1
d_call: NA
cdr3_nt: TGTGCCAGCCTCGGGCCTCCGGGGTACACTGAAGCTTTCTTT
cdr3_aa: CASLGPPGYTEAFF

v_call: TRBV18
clone_size: NA
j_call: TRBJ1-5
d_call: TRBD1
cdr3_nt: TGTGCCAGCTCACGACAGGGGAATAATCAGCCCCAGCATTTT
cdr3_aa: CASSRQGNNQPQHF

v_call: TRBV4-3
clone_size: NA
j_call: TRBJ1-2
d_call: NA
cdr3_nt: TGCGCCAGCAGCCAAGATGCGCGGGGGAACTATGGCTACACCTTC
cdr3_aa: CASSQDARGNYGYTF

v_call: TRBV5-5
clone_size: NA
j_call: TRBJ1-3
d_call: NA
cdr3_nt: TGTGCCAGCAGCAGGACCGGGACAACCGGAAACACCATATATTTT
cdr3_aa: CASSRTGTTGNTIYF

v_call: TRBV10-3
clone_size: NA
j_call: TRBJ2-7
d_call: TRBD1
cdr3_nt: TGTGCCATCAGTAACCCGGGACAGGGCTACGAGCAGTACTTC
cdr3_aa: CAISNPGQGYEQYF

v_call: TRBV6-2/TRBV6-3
clone_size: NA
j_call: TRBJ2-1
d_call: TRBD1
cdr3_nt: TGTGCCAGCAGTTACTACCAGGGGGCTAGAAATGAGCAGTTCTTC
cdr3_aa: CASSYYQGARNEQFF

v_call: TRBV5-6
clone_size: NA
j_call: TRBJ1-5
d_call: TRBD1
cdr3_nt: TGTGCCAGCAGCTCCAGGGGGAACGACCAGCCCCAGCATTTT
cdr3_aa: CASSSRGNDQPQHF

v_call: TRBV18
clone_size: NA
j_call: TRBJ2-3
d_call: NA
cdr3_nt: TGTGCCAGCTCAGACAGAGAACCAGATACGCAGTATTTT
cdr3_aa: CASSDREPDTQYF